Described below is a single TCR beta chain sequence and its context. Trimming stripped 4 bases from V and 7 bases from J, with 16 bases between. The germline gives CDR1 SGHTA, CDR2 FQGNSA. The CDR3 is made up of 15 amino acids. This specimen comes from a study of OX40 agonist ivuxolimab in advanced cancers. Study information: Patients were dosed intravenously with ivuxolimab at 0.01 to 10 mg/kg every 2 weeks. With a range of roughly 23 to 90, age averaged approximately 60 years, and 65% to 90% were male.

Profiled with immunoSEQ multiplex PCR; TCRdb holds only in-frame clones, not every one. The sample carries 43,000 or so clones, around nine tenths recorded once. J is TRBJ2-2 and V is TRBV7-2; D is perhaps TRBD1 (5 bases). The sequencing used CD4+ or CD8+ T cells sorted from blood, collected in a trial of the OX40 agonist ivuxolimab. The source is an adult with an advanced solid tumor such as melanoma, head and neck, liver or kidney cancer. The CDR3 reads CASSSLRGVGGELFF. The CDR3 DNA reads TGTGCCAGCAGCTCCCTAAGGGGCGTGGGCGGGGAGCTGTTTTTT.